The T cell receptor (beta chain) described here comes from a study of blood T cell repertoires in COVID-19. Study overall: Acute and convalescent COVID-19 specimens originated in the United States, Italy and Spain.

This CDR3 is built from 16 residues. The V end lost 0 bases, the J end lost 3 bases, and 12 bases lay between the germline ends. Germline assignment: CDR1 SGHDT and CDR2 YYEEEE. TCRdb keeps only in-frame clones here, not all; method: immunoSEQ multiplex PCR. The repertoire holds approximately 100,000 clones, with less than 90% as singletons. The chain carries TRBV5-6 and TRBJ2-2; D is perhaps TRBD2 (5 bases). What was sequenced was peripheral blood. This TCR was recovered from a human donor in a cohort sampled during active COVID-19. CDR3 DNA: TGTGCCAGCAGCTTGGACGGAGGAGGTCACACCGGGGAGCTGTTTTTT. Protein product: CASSLDGGGHTGELFF.